This TCR beta chain derives from a study of T cell repertoires in cytomegalovirus infection. Turning to the study itself: Used in the study were CMV epitopes, some recently identified and HLA-C-restricted, others well-studied and HLA-B-restricted. The public TCR beta signatures pointed to both CMV infection and matching HLA type. Findings and limits, study-wide: Frequencies of public TCR beta families were cumulated, and this identified carriers of CMV plus the relevant HLA. The study found HLA-C-restricted CMV-specific TCR beta clonotypes dominating the ex vivo response.

About this clonotype itself: What it binds is unknown.

TCRdb called the reads again in MiXCR, with one record for every CDR3 protein. The sample has about 830,000 distinct CDR3 sequences; 32% are singletons. V lost 5 bases to trimming and J lost 5 bases; unmatched junction nucleotides: 7. The CDR3 extends over 15 amino acids. CDR1 and CDR2 from the germline V gene are SGHTA and FQGNSA. The material was cultured CD8+ T cells from PBMCs, obtained from culture after CMV antigen stimulation. V and J are TRBV7-2 and TRBJ2-1; 9 positions agree with TRBD2. The source is a human donor in good health (CMV status not recorded). Some clones in this sample may be carry-over from other donors' samples. In nucleotides, the CDR3 is TGTGCCAGCAGCCACATAGCGGGGGCTAACAATGAGCAGTTCTTC. This codes for CASSHIAGANNEQFF.